The 32 T cell receptor beta chains presented below share a single source sample, sequenced in a study of cytomegalovirus exposure and HLA in healthy donors. PCR used 60 Vbeta primers and 13 Jbeta primers. The table came from immunoSEQ multiplex PCR; TCRdb's copy has only in-frame clones and leaves some out. This listing includes just under 65,000 clones. Sequenced: PBMCs. Source of these receptors: a boy younger than 18 in good health and CMV-seronegative.

J is TRBJ2-7 and V is TRBV30; D is perhaps TRBD2 (6 bases). V gave up 6 bases and J gave up 7 bases, with 16 bases separating them. The germline CDR1 and CDR2 sequences are GTSNPN and SVGIG (reference sequence). This CDR3 is built from 12 residues. The CDR3 here is CACSRGSQEQYF. The DNA for the CDR3 is TGTGCCTGCTCCCGGGGGTCTCAAGAGCAGTACTTC.

V and J are TRBV5-6 and TRBJ2-1; TRBD1 is a possible D gene (7 bases). The germline V and J ends were trimmed by 4 bases and 7 bases, with 21 bases remaining between them. Germline V gives CDR1 SGHDT, CDR2 YYEEEE. This CDR3 is 16 amino acids long. CDR3 in amino acids: CASSTMDRRGVNEQFF. In DNA, the CDR3 is TGTGCCAGCAGCACCATGGACAGGAGGGGTGTAAATGAGCAGTTCTTC. Full variable domain (outside the CDR3, taken from reference TRBV5-6 and TRBJ2-1): DAGVTQSPTHLIKTRGQQVTLRCSPKSGHDTVSWYQQALGQGPQFIFQYYEEEERQRGNFPDRFSGHQFPNYSSELNVNALLLGDSALYLCASSTMDRRGVNEQFFGPGTRLTVL.

This chain uses TRBV5-6 with TRBJ2-7, with unresolved D. The CDR3 contains 12 residues. CDR1 and CDR2 from the germline V gene are SGHDT and YYEEEE. V was trimmed by 0 bases and J by 2 bases, leaving 3 bases between them. CDR3 DNA: TGTGCCAGCAGCTTGGTAACCTACGAGCAGTACTTC. Amino acid sequence: CASSLVTYEQYF. Looking up the rest from reference TRBV5-6 and TRBJ2-7 gives the full variable domain: DAGVTQSPTHLIKTRGQQVTLRCSPKSGHDTVSWYQQALGQGPQFIFQYYEEEERQRGNFPDRFSGHQFPNYSSELNVNALLLGDSALYLCASSLVTYEQYFGPGTRLTVT.

The CDR3: CASSPRQGVNTDTQYF. The CDR3 nucleotides read TGTGCCAGCTCACCACGACAGGGGGTAAACACAGATACGCAGTATTTT. J is TRBJ2-3 and V is TRBV18; 9 bases line up with TRBD1. V trimming: 1 base; J trimming: 2 bases; junction bases outside the gene matches: 4. The CDR3 extends over 16 amino acids. The germline gives CDR1 KGHSH, CDR2 LQKENI.

The chain joins TRBV5-8 to TRBJ2-7, with a tentative D call TRBD2 (5 bases). Deletions cut 1 base from V and 2 bases from J, with 16 bases between. Germline V gene data show CDR1 as SGHTS and CDR2 as YDEGEE. The CDR3 covers 16 residues. CDR3: CASSLMPGEPAYEQYF. CDR3 DNA: TGTGCCAGCAGCTTGATGCCCGGGGAACCCGCCTACGAGCAGTACTTC.

The chain carries TRBV6-5 and TRBJ2-5, with TRBD2 matching over 10 bases. The J call may be mistaken, given a closer DNA end match to TRBJ2-7. From germline, CDR1 is MNHEY and CDR2 SVGAGI. CDR3 length: 15 amino acids. CDR3 sequence (DNA): TGTGCCAGCAGTCGCAAGCGGGAGGGGTCCTACGAGCAGTACTTC. Its protein product is CASSRKREGSYEQYF.

The rearrangement links TRBV29-1 to TRBJ2-3; TRBD1 is a possible D gene (5 bases). Germline V gene lookup returns CDR1 SQVTM and CDR2 ANQGSEA. The CDR3 is 16 amino acids. V shed 1 base and J shed 0 bases, with 14 bases lying between them. The CDR3 protein is CSVEGPTVGSTDTQYF. The CDR3 DNA reads as TGCAGCGTTGAAGGCCCGACAGTTGGTAGCACAGATACGCAGTATTTT.

This chain joins TRBV4-2 and TRBJ2-1, with a weak D call TRBD1 (6 bases). CDR3 size: 17 residues. CDR1 is LGHNA, CDR2 YNFKEQ, per germline. The germline V and J ends were trimmed by 0 bases and 0 bases, with 12 bases remaining between them. The CDR3 reads CASSQDLDRSSYNEQFF. CDR3 in DNA: TGTGCCAGCAGCCAAGATTTAGACAGGAGCTCCTACAATGAGCAGTTCTTC.

This sequence joins TRBV27 and TRBJ1-2; TRBD1 matches at 10 bases. CDR1 MNHEY and CDR2 SMNVEV come from the germline V gene (reference sequence). The length of the CDR3 is 13 residues. V lost 10 bases and J lost 6; bases outside the gene matches: 8. CDR3: CATRGTGVDGYTF. The CDR3 DNA sequence: TGTGCCACCAGGGGGACAGGGGTCGATGGCTACACCTTC.

V usage is TRBV6-1 and J usage is TRBJ2-3; 12 bases fit TRBD2. The CDR3 runs to 15 residues. Germline V lookup: CDR1 MNHNS, CDR2 SASEGT. The ends lost 3 bases at V and 5 bases at J; junction bases unmatched: 3. The CDR3 bases are TGTGCCAGCAGTGATGGACTAGCGGGGAGAGATACGCAGTATTTT. This codes for CASSDGLAGRDTQYF.

V usage is TRBV5-4 and J usage is TRBJ2-5; D remains ambiguous. Germline loops: CDR1 SGHNT, CDR2 YYREEE (reference sequence). Trimming cost V 0 bases and J 2 bases, with 14 bases left between them. This CDR3 is built from 16 residues. CDR3 amino acids: CASSLAPLTEQETQYF. The CDR3 DNA is TGTGCCAGCAGCTTGGCCCCCCTCACAGAACAAGAGACCCAGTACTTC.

As concerns this clone: Other DNA variants within this sample encode the same CDR3. This chain's CDR3 is CASSEDGGRQPQHF. The CDR3 coding sequence is TGTGCCAGCAGCGAGGACGGAGGGCGTCAGCCCCAGCATTTT. The gene calls are TRBV9 and TRBJ1-5; D unresolved. Between the trimmed V and J ends, which lost 3 bases and 6 bases, there was a span of 13 bases. Germline V lookup: CDR1 SGDLS, CDR2 YYNGEE. CDR3 length: 14 amino acids.

The rearrangement uses TRBV9 and TRBJ2-7; TRBD2 matches 7 bases. Trimming took 2 bases from V and 5 from J; bases not matched to a gene: 7. This CDR3 has 14 residues. Germline CDR1 and CDR2: SGDLS and YYNGEE. The CDR3 nucleotides are TGTGCCAGCAGCGTGGGGAGGGCGGGAGACGAGCAGTACTTC. It encodes CASSVGRAGDEQYF.

The chain couples TRBV30 to TRBJ2-1, with 7 bases fitting TRBD2. V lost 2 bases to trimming and J lost 9 bases; unmatched junction nucleotides: 7. CDR3 size: 13 residues. CDR1 is GTSNPN and CDR2 is SVGIG in the germline V gene (reference sequence). CDR3 in DNA: TGTGCCTGGAGTTACCGGGGGGTAGGTGAGCAGTTCTTC. Protein: CAWSYRGVGEQFF.

The chain carries TRBV5-6 and TRBJ1-2; D is uncertain. Trimming cost V 4 bases and J 8 bases, with 15 bases left between them. Germline V lookup: CDR1 SGHDT, CDR2 YYEEEE. This CDR3 comprises 13 residues. In DNA, the CDR3 is TGTGCCAGCAGCCGTTTCGAGGATAACGGCTACACCTTC. It codes for CASSRFEDNGYTF.

V gene TRBV6-1 combines with J gene TRBJ2-7; the match to TRBD1 covers 7 bases. The CDR3 has 14 residues. V shed 5 bases and J 2 bases; nucleotides not matched to a gene: 6. Germline values: CDR1 MNHNS, CDR2 SASEGT. This chain's CDR3 is CASSSRDSAYEQYF. CDR3 nucleotides: TGTGCCAGCAGTAGCCGGGACAGTGCCTACGAGCAGTACTTC.

The V and J genes are TRBV9 and TRBJ2-7, with 9 bases fitting TRBD1. The J segment lost 2 bases and the V segment lost 4 bases, leaving 7 bases of the junction unmatched. This CDR3 comprises 15 residues. Germline V CDR1 and CDR2: SGDLS, YYNGEE. The chain's CDR3 is CASSPGQGTTYEQYF. In nucleotides, the CDR3 is TGTGCCAGCAGCCCCGGACAGGGGACAACCTACGAGCAGTACTTC.

The chain employs TRBV6-1 and TRBJ2-5; 7 bases agree with TRBD1. The CDR3 sequence is 14 residues long. CDR1 is MNHNS and CDR2 is SASEGT in the germline V gene. V lost 8 bases to trimming and J lost 2 bases; unmatched junction nucleotides: 8. The CDR3 is CASSLPGQQETQYF. CDR3 in DNA: TGTGCCAGCTCCCTTCCGGGACAGCAAGAGACCCAGTACTTC.

CDR3 nucleotide sequence: TGTGCCAGTAGTACTACAGGGAGTGATGGCTACACCTTC. Its translation is CASSTTGSDGYTF. The chain employs TRBV19 and TRBJ1-2; D possibly corresponds to TRBD1 (6 bases). Trimming removed 4 bases at V and 6 bases at J, with 12 bases between. CDR3 size: 13 residues. Germline V gene data show CDR1 as LNHDA and CDR2 as SQIVND (reference sequence).

The CDR3 sequence is CASSRSTGGWGGYTF. The DNA of the CDR3 is TGTGCCAGCAGTCGTTCGACAGGGGGCTGGGGAGGCTACACCTTC. The genes are TRBV27 and TRBJ1-2; TRBD1 matches 10 bases. J lost 8 bases, V lost 5 bases, and 11 bases had no gene match. CDR1 and CDR2 from the germline V gene are MNHEY and SMNVEV (reference sequence). The length of the CDR3 is 15 residues.

The rearrangement joins TRBV20-1 to TRBJ2-7; D might be TRBD2 (5 bases). The CDR3 sequence is 11 residues long. Trimming left V 8 bases short and J 4 bases short, with 12 bases between. Germline CDR1 reads DFQATT; CDR2 reads SNEGSKA (reference sequence). CDR3 DNA: TGCAGTCCGGACGAGGGTTACGAGCAGTACTTC. This codes for CSPDEGYEQYF.

This sequence joins TRBV7-9 and TRBJ2-5, with TRBD1 matching 11 bases. The CDR3 length is 15 residues. Unmatched junction bases numbered 5, after V lost 5 bases and J lost 3 bases. CDR1 SEHNR and CDR2 FQNEAQ come from the germline V gene (reference sequence). The DNA of the CDR3 is TGTGCCAGCAGCCTGGGACAGGGGGACGAAGAGACCCAGTACTTC. Protein: CASSLGQGDEETQYF.

The rearrangement uses TRBV5-1 and TRBJ1-1; D not resolved. The germline CDR1 and CDR2 sequences are SGHRS and YFSETQ. This CDR3 comprises 14 residues. Trimming shortened V by 1 base and J by 1 base, and 8 bases separated the two germline ends. The CDR3 sequence is CASSLTSGNTEAFF. CDR3 DNA: TGCGCCAGCAGCTTGACTTCAGGGAACACTGAAGCTTTCTTT.

V gene TRBV19 combines with J gene TRBJ2-1, with 13 bases aligning to TRBD2. Germline trimming cut 5 bases from V and 7 bases from J; bases unmatched to any gene: 8. CDR1 and CDR2 from the germline V gene are LNHDA and SQIVND (reference sequence). The CDR3 is 16 amino acids. CDR3 in amino acids: CASSPWTSGSQNEQFF. CDR3 nucleotides: TGTGCCAGTAGTCCTTGGACTAGCGGGAGTCAAAATGAGCAGTTCTTC.

This chain links TRBV9 with TRBJ2-2; D gene uncertain. The CDR3 totals 13 residues. V dropped 0 bases and J dropped 4 bases, with 4 bases sitting between them. The germline V gene has CDR1 SGDLS and CDR2 YYNGEE. CDR3 sequence: CASSVVSTGELFF. The CDR3 nucleotides are TGTGCCAGCAGCGTAGTATCCACCGGGGAGCTGTTTTTT.

This rearrangement joins TRBV19 to TRBJ1-2; the match to TRBD1 covers 9 bases. J lost 8 bases, V lost 5 bases, and 9 bases had no gene match. Germline V gives CDR1 LNHDA, CDR2 SQIVND (reference sequence). The CDR3 loop spans 14 amino acids. CDR3 protein: CASSAPDRGSGYTF. CDR3 DNA: TGTGCCAGTAGTGCCCCGGACAGGGGAAGCGGCTACACCTTC.

This chain links TRBV6-1 with TRBJ1-2; 11 nucleotides agree with TRBD1. Germline V gene sequence: CDR1 MNHNS, CDR2 SASEGT. After removal of 2 bases from V and 4 bases from J, the junction contained 3 bases not matched to a gene. The CDR3 loop spans 15 amino acids. CDR3 sequence reads: CASSERTGGPYGYTF. The CDR3 DNA sequence: TGTGCCAGCAGTGAACGGACAGGGGGCCCCTATGGCTACACCTTC.

V gene TRBV7-9 combines with J gene TRBJ1-2; D remains unclear. CDR3 length: 13 amino acids. V lost 1 base to trimming and J lost 5 bases, with 8 bases between them. Germline CDR1 is SEHNR and CDR2 is FQNEAQ (reference sequence). CDR3 DNA: TGTGCCAGCAGCTTAGGTCCAGGTTATGGCTACACCTTC. This gives the protein CASSLGPGYGYTF.

The V call is TRBV5-1, the J call TRBJ1-4; unclear D gene. Germline loops: CDR1 SGHRS, CDR2 YFSETQ. The V end lost 2 bases, the J end lost 0 bases, and 5 bases lay between the germline ends. CDR3 size: 14 residues. DNA of the CDR3: TGCGCCAGCAGCTTACTAGCAACTAATGAAAAACTGTTTTTT. Its translation: CASSLLATNEKLFF.

The chain recombines TRBV4-3 with TRBJ1-5; tentative D call: TRBD1 (6 bases). CDR1 is LGHNA, CDR2 YSLEER, per germline. This CDR3 comprises 14 residues. V shed 1 base and J shed 4 bases, with 8 bases lying between them. CDR3 region: CASSQVQGNQPQHF. Written as DNA, the CDR3 is TGCGCCAGCAGCCAAGTACAGGGAAATCAGCCCCAGCATTTT.

CDR3 sequence (DNA): TGTGCCAGCAGGGGGAGCGGGACAGGGACATTCGGGAGGATGAACACTGAAGCTTTCTTT. Translated, it gives CASRGSGTGTFGRMNTEAFF. The rearrangement links TRBV27 to TRBJ1-1; 9 nucleotides agree with TRBD1. Trimming cost V 6 bases and J 0 bases; bases outside gene matches: 20. CDR3 length equals 20 residues. The germline V gene has CDR1 MNHEY and CDR2 SMNVEV (reference sequence).

The genes are TRBV2 and TRBJ2-2, with TRBD1 matching 9 bases. The CDR3 has 17 residues. V shed 8 bases and J 0 bases; nucleotides not matched to a gene: 10. Germline CDR1 and CDR2: SNHLY and FYNNEI. This CDR3 is CASGELTGGPNTGELFF. CDR3 DNA sequence: TGTGCCAGCGGAGAATTAACAGGGGGCCCGAACACCGGGGAGCTGTTTTTT.